This entry is about one TCR beta chain. This clone was seen repeatedly, ten times or more. Its recognized antigen is unknown. Base qualities are not at hand, and no much larger clone is one base apart. In the same sample, other DNA sequences code for this CDR3. Before undergoing thyroid surgery, none of the patients had been given any kind of treatment. Using T-cell receptor beta sequencing, the researchers looked back retrospectively at clinical samples from patients, gathered between the early 2010s and the late 2010s. The data were obtained in a study of metastatic and nonmetastatic thyroid tumors (dated by TCRdb to about 2020). Notes on the research overall: Repertoires were compared across peripheral blood and tumor or nodule tissue samples from malignant and benign thyroid patients.

V lost 0 bases and J lost 9 bases, and the count of bases not matched to a germline gene is 3. The germline V gene encodes CDR1 SGHAT and CDR2 FQNNGV. From the cysteine up to the phenylalanine, the CDR3 has a length of 13 residues. The entry retains the CDR3 DNA only, 39 bases that are in frame from base 1. The library was obtained by PCR. Sequencing relied on an Illumina HiSeq 4000. The TCR beta-chain CDR3 region of each patient was profiled by high-throughput sequencing. Per the original workflow: CDR3 differences across clinicopathological groups were used to build a classifier for discriminating distant-metastatic papillary thyroid cancer patients. To measure repertoire diversity the researchers used the Shannon index, while the Morisita-Horn index served to gauge how similar the tumor and blood repertoires were. The raw public reads went through TCRdb reprocessing: fastp at Q25, MiXCR clone calling, in-frame beta chains kept. V and J calls and clone size were set by TCRdb, not the authors. Present in this sample are 80,000 to 85,000 clones, approximately 12% of which were seen just once. Over 7% of the sample goes to the ten largest clones.

The research as a whole found: In both blood and tumor samples, TCR beta diversity was reported to be significantly higher in malignant tumors than in benign nodules.

The source is a female donor with papillary thyroid cancer or a benign thyroid nodule (not recorded which). Some clones in this sample may be carry-over from other donors' samples. This chain joins TRBV11-2 to TRBJ2-5, and TRBD2 aligns with 8 junction nucleotides. The sequencing sample was made of tumor tissue. The CDR3 reads as follows: CASSLEAGGAQYF. The sequenced DNA is TGTGCCAGCAGCTTAGAGGCGGGGGGTGCCCAGTACTTC.